These 10 T cell receptor beta chains came from one sample sequenced in a study of cytomegalovirus exposure and HLA in healthy donors. Generated by immunoSEQ multiplex PCR, the TCRdb table keeps only in-frame clones and is missing some. This sample has 200,000 or so clones, with roughly 80% found just once. Sequences were obtained from PBMCs. These receptors were obtained from a woman in her late teens or twenties in good health and CMV-seronegative.

The chain is built from TRBV6-4 and TRBJ2-5, with 9 positions matching TRBD2. The V segment lost 3 bases and the J segment 1 base; nucleotides outside the gene matches: 0. CDR1 and CDR2 (germline): MRHNA, SNTAGT. The CDR3 covers 14 residues. The CDR3 DNA sequence: TGTGCCAGCAGTGAGCGGGGGGGCCAAGAGACCCAGTACTTC. Translating it yields CASSERGGQETQYF.

Turning to this clone: Additional DNA sequences in this sample encode the identical CDR3. The chain couples TRBV27 to TRBJ2-1; 7 positions agree with TRBD2. This CDR3 region has 15 residues. CDR1 is MNHEY and CDR2 is SMNVEV in the germline V gene (reference sequence). The junction had 3 bases not matched to a gene; V was cut back by 2 bases and J by 2 bases. CDR3 sequence: CASSLGGRAYNEQFF. In DNA, the CDR3 is TGTGCCAGCAGTTTAGGTGGGAGGGCCTACAATGAGCAGTTCTTC.

The genes are TRBV29-1 and TRBJ2-3; possible D gene TRBD2, 5 bases. V lost 7 bases, J lost 3 bases, and 20 bases lay in between. The CDR3 totals 15 residues. Germline lookup yields CDR1 SQVTM and CDR2 ANQGSEA. The CDR3, as DNA: TGCAGCGCCGCGGAACCACCCGGGGAAACAGATACGCAGTATTTT. This sequence encodes CSAAEPPGETDTQYF.

The sample holds a few counts of this clone. The chain links TRBV14 to TRBJ1-6, with D possibly being TRBD1 (5 bases). Trimming took off 4 bases at V and 10 bases at J, with 14 bases between the two ends. The germline CDR1 and CDR2 sequences are SGHDN and FVKESK. This CDR3 contains 14 residues. CDR3 DNA: TGTGCCAGCAGCCTATCGGGGGTTGGGTCACCCCTCCACTTT. Amino acids: CASSLSGVGSPLHF.

The chain links TRBV30 to TRBJ2-1; 9 positions agree with TRBD2. J was trimmed by 10 bases and V by 5 bases; bases with no gene match: 18. The CDR3 covers 16 residues. CDR1 GTSNPN and CDR2 SVGIG come from the germline V gene (reference sequence). In nucleotides, the CDR3 is TGTGCCTGGGACCCCCTCGAACCCGGCGGGAGGGGGGAGCAGTTCTTC. Protein product: CAWDPLEPGGRGEQFF.

The chain has TRBV7-9 and TRBJ2-5; D is perhaps TRBD1 or TRBD2 (5 bases each). The CDR3 has 16 residues. Trimming stripped 2 bases from V and 5 bases from J, with 18 bases between. The germline V gene has CDR1 SEHNR and CDR2 FQNEAQ (reference sequence). In nucleotides, the CDR3 is TGTGCCAGCAGCTTAAGTCAAGGGACCTCGGGCGAGACCCAGTACTTC. Its translation is CASSLSQGTSGETQYF.

The rearrangement links TRBV19 to TRBJ2-7, with a possible D match to TRBD1 (5 bases). The V and J ends lost 4 bases and 5 bases respectively, with 6 bases between them. CDR1 and CDR2 (germline): LNHDA, SQIVND (reference sequence). The CDR3 contains 11 residues. The CDR3 loop is CASSKGDEQYF. In DNA form, the CDR3 reads TGTGCCAGTAGTAAAGGGGACGAGCAGTACTTC.

This clone showed up just a few times. This chain connects TRBV19 to TRBJ1-2; D unresolved. Trimming removed 5 bases at V and 10 bases at J, with 20 bases between. The CDR3 loop spans 14 amino acids. The germline V gene encodes CDR1 LNHDA and CDR2 SQIVND (reference sequence). In DNA form, the CDR3 reads TGTGCCAGTAGTTCTCTCCGGGCCCGGCGGGACTACACCTTC. Its translation is CASSSLRARRDYTF.

As regards this clone: Other DNA sequences in this specimen translate into the identical CDR3. The CDR3 is CASSSGVEQFF. DNA of the CDR3: TGCGCCAGCAGCTCGGGAGTCGAGCAGTTCTTC. The V gene is TRBV5-1, the J gene TRBJ2-1, with a possible D match to TRBD2 (6 bases). The CDR3 sequence is 11 residues long. Trimming shortened V by 3 bases and J by 10 bases, and 8 bases separated the two germline ends. CDR1 SGHRS and CDR2 YFSETQ come from the germline V gene. The full variable domain, in which reference TRBV5-1 and TRBJ2-1 provide the parts outside the CDR3, is KAGVTQTPRYLIKTRGQQVTLSCSPISGHRSVSWYQQTPGQGLQFLFEYFSETQRNKGNFPGRFSGRQFSNSRSEMNVSTLELGDSALYLCASSSGVEQFFGPGTRLTVL.

V usage is TRBV6-1 and J usage is TRBJ2-7, with 12 bases lining up with TRBD2. The CDR3 loop spans 14 amino acids. Germline values: CDR1 MNHNS, CDR2 SASEGT. V lost 7 bases to trimming and J lost 2 bases; unmatched junction nucleotides: 3. CDR3 region: CASTRTSGTYEQYF. The CDR3 region has the DNA TGTGCCAGCACCAGGACTAGCGGGACCTACGAGCAGTACTTC.